This note documents a single T cell receptor beta chain sequence. Its target is not known. This specimen belongs to a study of coeliac disease. General observations from the study: Intraepithelial and lamina propria fractions were not highly pure, so cross-contamination was possible. According to the authors, this method cannot detect gliadin-specific T cells in an unbiased way. Active celiac intraepithelial and lamina propria samples had lower TRB and TRG clonality than control samples.

TCRdb keeps only in-frame clones here, not all; method: immunoSEQ multiplex PCR. This sample yields about 9,400 clones, of which 67% are seen a single time; around 20% belongs to the top ten. The material sequenced was lamina propria lymphocytes from the gut. This TCR derives from an older woman with celiac disease.

CDR3 sequence reads: CASSLIAGLDNEQFF. CDR3 in DNA: TGTGCCAGCAGCTTAATAGCGGGGCTCGACAATGAGCAGTTCTTC. This chain links TRBV11-2 with TRBJ2-1; the match to TRBD2 covers 8 bases. CDR1 is SGHAT, CDR2 FQNNGV, per germline. V lost 2 bases, J lost 5 bases, and 5 bases stayed unmatched. There are 15 residues in the CDR3.